This T cell receptor beta chain is from a study of identical twins. From germline, CDR1 is LGHDT and CDR2 YNNKEL (reference sequence). The length of the CDR3 is 13 residues. V was shortened by 6 bases and J by 5 bases, with 10 bases between the two germline ends. This clonotype was recorded a few times. TCRdb called the 5' RACE reads again in MiXCR, with one record for every CDR3 protein. The table records some 570,000 distinct CDR3 sequences, about 22% of them present only once. A further study also used this sample, focusing on yellow fever vaccine responses in identical twins. That report notes: Twin vaccine T cell responses reportedly seemed partly convergent, partly personalized.

The chain joins TRBV3-1 to TRBJ2-2; a possible D gene is TRBD1 (5 bases). The sample consisted of CD4+ T cells sorted from blood. The sequence came from a woman between 18 and 29 years old in good health. CDR3 bases: TGTGCCAGCAGTCAAAGGGGTACCGGGGAGCTGTTTTTT. This sequence encodes CASSQRGTGELFF.